This TCR beta chain comes out of a study of Graves' ophthalmopathy and Graves' hyperthyroidism. Study background: Peripheral blood sampling occurred at initial diagnosis, before any treatment. Findings of the study overall: Most clonotypes expanded in thyroid above 0.001 frequency were present in blood too.

The germline gives CDR1 SGDLS, CDR2 YYNGEE. The CDR3 consists of 15 residues. V was shortened by 0 bases and J by 1 base, with 11 bases between the two germline ends. Using RNA transcripts, the TCR beta CDR3 regions were amplified. First-round RT-PCR with HTBI primers preceded a second-round multiplex PCR. TCRdb recomputed calls from the multiplex PCR reads with MiXCR, one row per CDR3 protein. The data show hundreds of thousands of distinct CDR3 sequences, approximately 22% seen once. Hyperthyroidism is called stable when no ophthalmopathy develops within 18 months of follow-up. The diagnostic workup employed clinical symptoms, serum thyroxine, TRAb, thyroid ultrasound and orbital computed tomography. This clonotype turned up a few times. The antigen is not known.

The J gene is TRBJ2-7, the V gene TRBV9; TRBD2 is a possible D gene (6 bases). Sequenced: peripheral blood. The source of this sequence is a woman aged 18-29 years with stable Graves' hyperthyroidism. Some clones in this sample may be carry-over from other donors' samples. CDR3 coding DNA: TGTGCCAGCAGCGTAGAGGCGGGGTATTCCTACGAGCAGTACTTC. Translated, it gives CASSVEAGYSYEQYF.